What follows are 17 T cell receptor beta chains derived from one specimen sequenced in a study of a mutant IDH1 vaccine in newly diagnosed glioma. Described time point: baseline, week 1 (first vaccination visit). The treatment denotes: pre-vaccination baseline after standard-of-care therapy. Sequenced by immunoSEQ multiplex PCR; TCRdb stores in-frame clones only, minus some. This table has approximately 70,000 clones, around 74% appearing once. This material consisted of PBMCs, taken from a glioma patient treated with radiotherapy, temozolomide or both. These receptors originate from a man aged 50-59 years with glioma.

The V gene is TRBV11-2, the J gene TRBJ1-1; D is possibly TRBD1 (5 bases). The CDR3 covers 16 residues. Per germline, CDR1 SGHAT and CDR2 FQNNGV. Trimming cost V 5 bases and J 1 base, with 17 bases left between them. CDR3 nucleotide sequence: TGTGCCAGCAGCACGGGGTACCGAACAGGGAACACTGAAGCTTTCTTT. Translation gives CASSTGYRTGNTEAFF.

The chain links TRBV2 to TRBJ2-1; 10 nucleotides agree with TRBD2. The V and J ends lost 6 bases and 8 bases, in that order; junction bases with no gene match: 10. The CDR3 length is 15 residues. In germline, CDR1 is SNHLY, CDR2 FYNNEI. In nucleotides, the CDR3 is TGTGCCAGCAGAGAGGGGACTAGCGCGGGGTATGAGCAGTTCTTC. Translating gives CASREGTSAGYEQFF.

This clone has a handful of counts. The chain joins TRBV29-1 to TRBJ1-2, with unresolved D. V lost 4 bases, J lost 2 bases, and 8 bases lay in between. This CDR3 comprises 12 residues. Germline CDR1 and CDR2: SQVTM and ANQGSEA. The CDR3 region has the DNA TGCAGCGTTGGGTCACCGAACTATGGCTACACCTTC. It encodes CSVGSPNYGYTF. Full variable domain (rest looked up from reference TRBV29-1 and TRBJ1-2): SAVISQKPSRDICQRGTSLTIQCQVDSQVTMMFWYRQQPGQSLTLIATANQGSEATYESGFVIDKFPISRPNLTFSTLTVSNMSPEDSSIYLCSVGSPNYGYTFGSGTRLTVV.

This sequence joins TRBV19 and TRBJ1-5; 7 bases are shared with TRBD1. Germline V CDR1 and CDR2: LNHDA, SQIVND (reference sequence). This CDR3 comprises 17 residues. The ends lost 2 bases at V and 6 bases at J; junction bases unmatched: 13. CDR3 sequence reads: CASSISRGGQRSQPQHF. DNA for the CDR3: TGTGCCAGTAGTATATCTAGAGGGGGCCAGAGATCTCAGCCCCAGCATTTT.

The rearrangement links TRBV5-6 to TRBJ2-3; the D gene could be TRBD1 or TRBD2 (5 bases each). Trimming took 1 base from V and 1 from J, leaving 10 bases between them. Germline V lookup: CDR1 SGHDT, CDR2 YYEEEE. This CDR3 is built from 15 residues. The CDR3 sequence is CASSLSVGGTDTQYF. The DNA for the CDR3 is TGTGCCAGCAGCTTGTCAGTGGGGGGCACAGATACGCAGTATTTT.

This rearrangement joins TRBV10-1 to TRBJ1-1; perhaps TRBD1 as D (6 bases). CDR3 size: 14 residues. Trimming left V 3 bases short and J 4 bases short, with 12 bases between. Per germline, CDR1 WNHNN and CDR2 SYGVQD (reference sequence). CDR3 amino acids: CASSDRQDGTEAFF. CDR3 nucleotides: TGCGCCAGCAGTGATCGACAGGATGGCACTGAAGCTTTCTTT.

The chain couples TRBV6-5 to TRBJ2-7; 8 nucleotides match TRBD1. This CDR3 contains 15 residues. Germline V gene data show CDR1 as MNHEY and CDR2 as SVGAGI. V trimming: 6 bases; J trimming: 5 bases; junction bases outside the gene matches: 12. This CDR3 reads CASRGYQQGADEQYF. The CDR3 coding sequence is TGTGCCAGCAGGGGATACCAGCAGGGGGCGGACGAGCAGTACTTC.

This sequence joins TRBV6-5 and TRBJ2-1; D is unresolved. V was clipped by 7 bases and J by 3 bases, with 16 bases between them. Germline V gene sequence: CDR1 MNHEY, CDR2 SVGAGI. The CDR3 is 15 residues long. CDR3 residues: CASIRRAGLYNEQFF. In nucleotides, the CDR3 is TGTGCCAGCATCCGACGGGCAGGCCTCTACAATGAGCAGTTCTTC.

This chain uses TRBV6-5 with TRBJ1-1, with 9 bases that match TRBD1. Germline-derived CDR1 and CDR2 are MNHEY and SVGAGI. V shed 6 bases and J 2 bases; nucleotides not matched to a gene: 4. The CDR3 runs to 14 residues. The CDR3 region is CASRYRGLNTEAFF. In DNA form, the CDR3 reads TGTGCCAGCAGATACAGGGGGCTAAACACTGAAGCTTTCTTT.

This clone is medium-sized by share. The chain recombines TRBV2 with TRBJ1-1; D gene ambiguous. The germline V gene has CDR1 SNHLY and CDR2 FYNNEI. V was cut by 2 bases and J by 3 bases, with 13 bases left in between. This CDR3 has 15 residues. The CDR3 region is CASSEQNMADTEAFF. The CDR3 DNA follows: TGTGCCAGCAGTGAACAGAACATGGCGGACACTGAAGCTTTCTTT. The full variable domain, with the rest looked up from reference TRBV2 and TRBJ1-1, is EPEVTQTPSHQVTQMGQEVILRCVPISNHLYFYWYRQILGQKVEFLVSFYNNEISEKSEIFDDQFSVERPDGSNFTLKIRSTKLEDSAMYFCASSEQNMADTEAFFGQGTRLTVV.

V usage is TRBV9 and J usage is TRBJ1-6, with D tentatively TRBD1 (6 bases). Germline lookup yields CDR1 SGDLS and CDR2 YYNGEE. V was pared by 0 bases and J by 10 bases, with 17 bases between. The CDR3 covers 16 residues. CDR3 protein: CASSVDLAQGKSPLHF. The CDR3 bases are TGTGCCAGCAGCGTAGACCTTGCACAGGGAAAATCACCCCTCCACTTT. Using reference TRBV9 and TRBJ1-6 for the parts outside the CDR3, the full variable domain is DSGVTQTPKHLITATGQRVTLRCSPRSGDLSVYWYQQSLDQGLQFLIQYYNGEERAKGNILERFSAQQFPDLHSELNLSSLELGDSALYFCASSVDLAQGKSPLHFGNGTRLTVT.

This clone appeared a single time. The chain links TRBV18 to TRBJ2-1; no clear D. Germline CDR1 KGHSH, CDR2 LQKENI. The CDR3 runs 13 residues. Trimming took off 1 base at V and 5 bases at J, with 6 bases between the two ends. The CDR3 DNA reads as TGTGCCAGCTCACCACAGGGTAACAATGAGCAGTTCTTC. Translation gives CASSPQGNNEQFF.

This clone occurred a few times. This chain joins TRBV19 and TRBJ1-1, with D hard to call. CDR1 and CDR2 from the germline V gene are LNHDA and SQIVND (reference sequence). The CDR3 runs to 13 residues. V lost 5 bases to trimming and J lost 1 base, with 8 bases between them. CDR3 sequence (DNA): TGTGCCAGTAGTCCATCAGGGAACACTGAAGCTTTCTTT. This sequence encodes CASSPSGNTEAFF.

The rearrangement links TRBV5-1 to TRBJ1-1, with D unclear. Germline V gene sequence: CDR1 SGHRS, CDR2 YFSETQ. The CDR3 spans 16 residues. Trimming removed 0 bases at V and 3 bases at J, with 15 bases between. The CDR3 DNA is TGCGCCAGCAGCTTGGATCCCACCGGGTCCGACACTGAAGCTTTCTTT. Protein: CASSLDPTGSDTEAFF.

V and J are TRBV6-5 and TRBJ2-3; D is possibly TRBD1 or TRBD2 (6 bases each). This CDR3 has 13 residues. Germline CDR1 and CDR2: MNHEY and SVGAGI. The V end lost 8 bases, the J end lost 6 bases, and 15 bases lay between the germline ends. The CDR3 DNA sequence: TGTGCCAGCGTAGGGGGGCCCCCCGATACGCAGTATTTT. As protein: CASVGGPPDTQYF.

The rearrangement links TRBV29-1 to TRBJ2-2; D is ambiguous. CDR3 length equals 14 residues. With 4 bases removed from V and 2 bases from J, the gap between germline ends came to 11 bases. The germline gives CDR1 SQVTM, CDR2 ANQGSEA. The DNA of the CDR3 is TGCAGCGTTGCGCGGCGGACCAACACCGGGGAGCTGTTTTTT. As protein: CSVARRTNTGELFF.

V and J are TRBV7-6 and TRBJ2-7; TRBD1 matches at 8 bases. The CDR3 totals 16 residues. Per the germline V gene, CDR1 is SGHVS and CDR2 is FNYEAQ. Losses at the gene ends were 4 bases for V and 2 bases for J; bases not matched to a gene: 10. The CDR3 DNA is TGTGCCAGCAGCTCCGGACAGGGACAATCCACCTACGAGCAGTACTTC. Its translation: CASSSGQGQSTYEQYF.